This T cell receptor beta chain was profiled in a study of technical replicates of blood from a handful of donors. This table comes from immunoSEQ multiplex PCR, and its TCRdb copy is limited to in-frame clones, with some not included. The sample consists of some 91,000 clones, about 94% of them appearing once. The V and J ends lost 0 bases and 3 bases respectively, with 9 bases between them. Germline lookup yields CDR1 ENHRY and CDR2 SYGVKD. CDR3 length: 14 residues. Sequencing was performed on T cells isolated from PBMCs. This chain uses TRBV10-3 with TRBJ2-7; D is unresolved. This clonotype was obtained from a human donor in good health. For the CDR3, the DNA is TGTGCCATCAGTGAGTCGACGTCGGGCTACGAGCAGTACTTC. Protein product: CAISESTSGYEQYF.